What follows are 17 T cell receptor beta chains derived from one specimen sequenced in a study of OX40 agonist ivuxolimab in advanced cancers. Receptors were amplified or captured by the immunoSEQ multiplex PCR assay. This immuneACCESS table, as held by TCRdb, lists in-frame sequences with V and J called but not all clones. Of the missing ones, under half trace to an unresolved V gene in checked studies; the others have no known cause. The sample table holds approximately 100,000 clones, of which 90% were seen once. The top ten clones comprise about 0.48% of the sample. The input for sequencing was CD4+ or CD8+ T cells sorted from blood, taken in a trial of the OX40 agonist ivuxolimab. The receptors were gathered from an adult with an advanced solid tumor such as melanoma, head and neck, liver or kidney cancer.

The CDR3 region has the DNA TGTGCCAGCAGCTCGCATAATGAAAAACTGTTTTTT. This translates into CASSSHNEKLFF. V is TRBV7-2 and J is TRBJ1-4; D uncertain. CDR1 SGHTA and CDR2 FQGNSA come from the germline V gene. CDR3 length: 12 residues. V was trimmed by 4 bases and J by 4 bases, leaving 4 bases between them.

The chain recombines TRBV30 with TRBJ1-6, with D tentatively TRBD1 (5 bases). The CDR3 has 14 amino acids. The germline V and J ends were trimmed by 3 bases and 7 bases, with 13 bases remaining between them. In germline, CDR1 is GTSNPN, CDR2 SVGIG (reference sequence). The CDR3 DNA reads as TGTGCCTGGAGACACGCCGGGGGGAATTCACCCCTCCACTTT. It codes for CAWRHAGGNSPLHF.

This clone was counted a few times. This chain links TRBV9 with TRBJ2-3; D may match TRBD1 or TRBD2 (5 bases each). CDR1 is SGDLS, CDR2 YYNGEE, per germline. The CDR3 runs to 14 residues. V lost 4 bases, J lost 2 bases, and 11 bases lay in between. For the CDR3, the DNA is TGTGCCAGCAGCTTGGGACGTACCACAGATACGCAGTATTTT. Translated, it gives CASSLGRTTDTQYF. Full variable domain (remainder filled in from reference TRBV9 and TRBJ2-3): DSGVTQTPKHLITATGQRVTLRCSPRSGDLSVYWYQQSLDQGLQFLIQYYNGEERAKGNILERFSAQQFPDLHSELNLSSLELGDSALYFCASSLGRTTDTQYFGPGTRLTVL.

The J gene is TRBJ1-1, the V gene TRBV6-1, with 8 bases identical to TRBD1. Trimming at V came to 3 bases and at J to 2 bases, leaving 5 bases not matched to a gene. The CDR3 consists of 15 residues. Germline CDR1 MNHNS, CDR2 SASEGT. Here the CDR3 DNA reads TGTGCCAGCAGTGACTGGACAGGGACAAACACTGAAGCTTTCTTT. Its translation is CASSDWTGTNTEAFF.

This rearrangement joins TRBV19 to TRBJ1-5; 7 bases are a match to TRBD1. Germline CDR1 LNHDA, CDR2 SQIVND (reference sequence). V lost 1 base and J lost 3; bases outside the gene matches: 6. The CDR3 spans 16 residues. CDR3 sequence reads: CASSIGGTANNQPQHF. Written as DNA, the CDR3 is TGTGCCAGTAGTATAGGTGGGACAGCTAACAATCAGCCCCAGCATTTT.

This clone was seen once. V and J are TRBV11-3 and TRBJ2-2, with TRBD2 as a possible D gene (6 bases). The CDR3 spans 17 residues. Germline V lookup: CDR1 SGHNT, CDR2 YENEEA. V was trimmed by 0 bases and J by 4 bases, leaving 15 bases between them. The CDR3 is CASSLDFPGRGTGELFF. Written as DNA, the CDR3 is TGTGCCAGCAGCTTAGATTTCCCAGGGCGGGGCACCGGGGAGCTGTTTTTT.

To note about this clone: A much larger clone differs from this one at a single base, so this may be a read error. Within the sample, other DNA sequences also encode this same CDR3. This sequence joins TRBV5-1 and TRBJ1-3, with D unresolved. The CDR3 sequence is 14 residues long. Germline CDR1 is SGHRS and CDR2 is YFSETQ. Between the trimmed V and J ends, which lost 4 bases and 4 bases, there was a span of 12 bases. DNA of the CDR3: TGCGCCAGCAGCCTCCCGGGGAGCGGAAACACCATATATTTT. It specifies CASSLPGSGNTIYF.

The chain joins TRBV28 to TRBJ1-6; D is undetermined. The CDR3 is 14 amino acids. Germline values: CDR1 MDHEN, CDR2 SYDVKM. V gave up 6 bases and J gave up 7 bases, with 13 bases separating them. The CDR3 region is CASSPPYWNSPLHF. The CDR3 DNA follows: TGTGCCAGCAGCCCGCCTTATTGGAATTCACCCCTCCACTTT.

This chain joins TRBV18 and TRBJ1-6; D remains unclear. The CDR3 runs to 16 residues. Trimming removed 1 base at V and 0 bases at J, with 7 bases between. From germline, CDR1 is KGHSH and CDR2 LQKENI. The CDR3 DNA reads as TGTGCCAGCTCACCACGAGTGGGCTCCTATAATTCACCCCTCCACTTT. Translation: CASSPRVGSYNSPLHF.

About this clone itself: This sample includes further DNA sequences coding for the same CDR3. The rearrangement links TRBV7-9 to TRBJ2-5, with TRBD2 identical over 8 bases. J lost 5 bases, V lost 5 bases, and 13 bases had no gene match. The length of the CDR3 is 16 residues. Germline V gene data show CDR1 as SEHNR and CDR2 as FQNEAQ (reference sequence). CDR3 loop: CASSPGGGYRRETQYF. In nucleotides, the CDR3 is TGTGCCAGCAGCCCGGGCGGGGGGTACCGAAGGGAGACCCAGTACTTC.

V and J are TRBV28 and TRBJ1-6, with D possibly TRBD1 on 6 matching bases. The CDR3 extends over 13 amino acids. Germline loops: CDR1 MDHEN, CDR2 SYDVKM. Between the trimmed V and J ends, which lost 4 bases and 9 bases, there was a span of 10 bases. Written as DNA, the CDR3 is TGTGCCAGCAGTTCAGGGGATGTTTCACCCCTCCACTTT. It is translated as CASSSGDVSPLHF. Using reference TRBV28 and TRBJ1-6 for the parts outside the CDR3, the full variable domain is DVKVTQSSRYLVKRTGEKVFLECVQDMDHENMFWYRQDPGLGLRLIYFSYDVKMKEKGDIPEGYSVSREKKERFSLILESASTNQTSMYLCASSSGDVSPLHFGNGTRLTVT.

This rearrangement joins TRBV6-5 to TRBJ2-7; D possibly corresponds to TRBD2 (5 bases). CDR1 and CDR2 from the germline V gene are MNHEY and SVGAGI. The V end was cut by 3 bases, the J end by 2 bases, with 11 bases between. The CDR3 contains 14 residues. CDR3 DNA: TGTGCCAGCAGTTATGTGCGGGCAGCCTACGAGCAGTACTTC. Its protein is CASSYVRAAYEQYF.

The chain combines TRBV6-5 with TRBJ2-7; 7 bases match TRBD1. Per the germline V gene, CDR1 is MNHEY and CDR2 is SVGAGI. CDR3 length: 15 amino acids. J lost 0 bases, V lost 6 bases, and 8 bases had no gene match. The CDR3 here is CASRQQGPSSYEQYF. The CDR3 DNA reads as TGTGCCAGCAGACAACAGGGGCCTAGCTCCTACGAGCAGTACTTC.

The chain is built from TRBV5-1 and TRBJ2-1; no clear D gene. Germline-derived CDR1 and CDR2 are SGHRS and YFSETQ. This CDR3 has 12 residues. V lost 0 bases, J lost 9 bases, and 7 bases lay in between. The CDR3 loop is CASSLGSTEQFF. DNA of the CDR3: TGCGCCAGCAGCTTGGGATCCACTGAGCAGTTCTTC.

V gene TRBV2 combines with J gene TRBJ1-4; D possibly corresponds to TRBD1 (5 bases). Trimming shortened V by 3 bases and J by 7 bases, and 9 bases separated the two germline ends. CDR1 is SNHLY and CDR2 is FYNNEI in the germline V gene. The CDR3 is 13 amino acids. CDR3 nucleotides: TGTGCCAGCAGTGACTTGGGGGTTGAAAAACTGTTTTTT. It codes for CASSDLGVEKLFF.

The chain couples TRBV6-1 to TRBJ2-7, with a weak D call TRBD1 (7 bases). This CDR3 contains 13 residues. Trimming stripped 7 bases from V and 4 bases from J, with 14 bases between. CDR1 is MNHNS and CDR2 is SASEGT in the germline V gene. The CDR3 loop is CASTPQGRYEQYF. The CDR3 coding sequence is TGTGCCAGCACCCCACAGGGGAGGTACGAGCAGTACTTC.

The chain employs TRBV5-5 and TRBJ1-1; D not certain. Per germline, CDR1 SGHKS and CDR2 YYEKEE (reference sequence). V was pared by 1 base and J by 2 bases, with 9 bases between. The CDR3 extends over 14 amino acids. CDR3 protein: CASSLFDGNTEAFF. The CDR3 DNA follows: TGTGCCAGCAGCTTGTTTGACGGTAACACTGAAGCTTTCTTT.